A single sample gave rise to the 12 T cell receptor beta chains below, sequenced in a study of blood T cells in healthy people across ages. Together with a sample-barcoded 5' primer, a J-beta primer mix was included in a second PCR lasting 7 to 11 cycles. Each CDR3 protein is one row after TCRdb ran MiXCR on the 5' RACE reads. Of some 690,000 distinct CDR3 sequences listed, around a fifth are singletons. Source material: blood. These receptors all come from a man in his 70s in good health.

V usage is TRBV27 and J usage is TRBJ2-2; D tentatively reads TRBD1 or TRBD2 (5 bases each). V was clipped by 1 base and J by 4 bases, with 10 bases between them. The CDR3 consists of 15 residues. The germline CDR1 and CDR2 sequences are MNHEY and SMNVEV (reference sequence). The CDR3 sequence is CASSLFGTSTGELFF. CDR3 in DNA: TGTGCCAGCAGTTTATTCGGGACCTCCACCGGGGAGCTGTTTTTT.

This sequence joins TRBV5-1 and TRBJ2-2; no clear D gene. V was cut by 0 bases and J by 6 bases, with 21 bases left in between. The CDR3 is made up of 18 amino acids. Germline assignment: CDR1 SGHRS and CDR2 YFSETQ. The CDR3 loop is CASSLDPGSIVSSGELFF. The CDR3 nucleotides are TGCGCCAGCAGCTTGGATCCAGGATCCATAGTCTCGTCCGGGGAGCTGTTTTTT.

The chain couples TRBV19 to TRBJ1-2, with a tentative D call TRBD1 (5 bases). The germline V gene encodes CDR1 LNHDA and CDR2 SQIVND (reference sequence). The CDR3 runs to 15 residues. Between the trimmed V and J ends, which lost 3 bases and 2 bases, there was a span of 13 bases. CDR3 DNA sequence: TGTGCCAGTAGTATGGTAGGGGACGGGAACTATGGCTACACCTTC. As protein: CASSMVGDGNYGYTF.

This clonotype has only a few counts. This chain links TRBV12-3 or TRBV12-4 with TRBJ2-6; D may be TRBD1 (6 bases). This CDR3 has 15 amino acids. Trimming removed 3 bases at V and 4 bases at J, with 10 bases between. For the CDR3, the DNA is TGTGCCAGCAGTTTTAGGGGGTTGGGGGCCAACGTCCTGACTTTC. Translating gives CASSFRGLGANVLTF.

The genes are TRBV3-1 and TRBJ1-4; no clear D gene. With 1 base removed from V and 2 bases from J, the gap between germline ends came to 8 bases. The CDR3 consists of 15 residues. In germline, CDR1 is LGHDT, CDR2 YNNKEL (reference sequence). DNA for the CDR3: TGTGCCAGCAGCCAAGTTGATTTGACTAATGAAAAACTGTTTTTT. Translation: CASSQVDLTNEKLFF.

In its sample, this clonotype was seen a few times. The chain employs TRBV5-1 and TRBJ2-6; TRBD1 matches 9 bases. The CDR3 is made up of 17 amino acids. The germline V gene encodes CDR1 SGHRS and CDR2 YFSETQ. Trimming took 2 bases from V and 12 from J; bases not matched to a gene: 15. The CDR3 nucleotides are TGCGCCAGCAGCTTTAAGCTAACAGGGGGCCAAGGCCCCGTCCTGACTTTC. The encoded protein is CASSFKLTGGQGPVLTF.

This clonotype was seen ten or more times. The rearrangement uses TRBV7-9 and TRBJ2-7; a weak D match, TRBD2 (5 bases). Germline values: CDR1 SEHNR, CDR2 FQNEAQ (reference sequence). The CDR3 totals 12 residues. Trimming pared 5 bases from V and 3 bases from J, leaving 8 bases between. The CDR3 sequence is CASSRGHYEQYF. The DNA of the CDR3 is TGTGCCAGCAGCCGAGGGCACTACGAGCAGTACTTC.

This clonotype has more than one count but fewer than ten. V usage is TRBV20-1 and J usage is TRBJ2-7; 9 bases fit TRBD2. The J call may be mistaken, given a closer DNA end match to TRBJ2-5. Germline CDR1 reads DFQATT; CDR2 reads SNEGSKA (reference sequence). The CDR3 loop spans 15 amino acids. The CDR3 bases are TGCAGTGCAGAGATAGCTAGCGGGAATCAAGAGACCCAGTACTTC. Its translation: CSAEIASGNQETQYF.

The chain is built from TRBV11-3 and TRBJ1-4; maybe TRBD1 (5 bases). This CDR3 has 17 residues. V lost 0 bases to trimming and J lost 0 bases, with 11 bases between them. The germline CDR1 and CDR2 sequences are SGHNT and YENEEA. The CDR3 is CASSLDPRDATNEKLFF. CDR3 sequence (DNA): TGTGCCAGCAGCTTAGACCCCAGGGATGCAACTAATGAAAAACTGTTTTTT.

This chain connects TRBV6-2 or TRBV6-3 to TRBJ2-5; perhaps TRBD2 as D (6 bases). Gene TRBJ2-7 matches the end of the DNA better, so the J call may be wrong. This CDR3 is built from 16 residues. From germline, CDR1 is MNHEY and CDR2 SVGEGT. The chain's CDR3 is CASSYSTGGTSYEQYF. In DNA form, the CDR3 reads TGTGCCAGCAGTTACTCGACCGGGGGTACCTCCTACGAGCAGTACTTC.

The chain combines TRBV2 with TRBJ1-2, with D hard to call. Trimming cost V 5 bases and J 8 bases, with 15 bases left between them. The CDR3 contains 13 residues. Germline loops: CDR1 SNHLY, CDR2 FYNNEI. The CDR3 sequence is CASSSDLVSGYTF. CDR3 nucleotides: TGTGCCAGCAGTAGCGACCTCGTTTCGGGCTACACCTTC.

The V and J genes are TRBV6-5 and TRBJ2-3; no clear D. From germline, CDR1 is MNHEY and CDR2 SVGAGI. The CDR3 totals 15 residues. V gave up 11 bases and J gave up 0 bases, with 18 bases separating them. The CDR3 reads CAGTRRALSTDTQYF. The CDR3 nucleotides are TGTGCCGGCACTCGACGTGCCCTAAGCACAGATACGCAGTATTTT.